This passage covers 21 T cell receptor beta chains from one sample sequenced in a study of shared clonotypes between healthy human individuals (dated by TCRdb to about 2020). The receptor library was made with the immunoSEQ multiplex PCR assay. TCRdb obtained this table from immuneACCESS and retained in-frame rearrangements with V and J assigned. These tables miss some clones; where compared with another copy, unresolved V genes account for less than half of the shortfall, and the remainder is unexplained. The sample table lists about 2.4 million clones, over 85% of them with a count of one. 0.36% of the sample belongs to the ten largest clones. Sequenced sample: naive CD4+ T cells from PBMCs. Per the publication, the cell subset or site label means: CD45RA+ positively selected. The receptors were gathered from a man aged 18 to 29 in good health. Some clones in this sample may be carry-over from other donors' samples.

The table lists this clone with a count of one. The chain recombines TRBV25-1 with TRBJ2-5; 8 nucleotides agree with TRBD2. This CDR3 is 15 amino acids long. V shed 3 bases and J 0 bases; nucleotides not matched to a gene: 3. Germline V lookup: CDR1 MGHDK, CDR2 SYGVNS. The CDR3 DNA follows: TGTGCCAGCAGTGATCCAGCGGGAGACCAAGAGACCCAGTACTTC. It codes for CASSDPAGDQETQYF.

The V call is TRBV18, the J call TRBJ2-5, with 12 positions matching TRBD2. The J segment lost 5 bases and the V segment lost 2 bases, leaving 9 bases of the junction unmatched. The CDR3 length is 17 residues. Germline V gene lookup returns CDR1 KGHSH and CDR2 LQKENI. CDR3 nucleotide sequence: TGTGCCAGCTCACCAGGATCTAGCGGGAGGGCCGGGGAGACCCAGTACTTC. Amino acid sequence: CASSPGSSGRAGETQYF.

The chain joins TRBV7-3 to TRBJ2-2; 8 nucleotides agree with TRBD1. J gave up 6 bases and V 5 bases, and 5 bases lay outside the gene matches. Per germline, CDR1 SGHTA and CDR2 FQGTGA. There are 14 residues in the CDR3. This chain's CDR3 is CASSPLQGAGELFF. The CDR3 DNA follows: TGTGCCAGCAGCCCTCTACAGGGGGCCGGGGAGCTGTTTTTT.

CDR3 residues: CASSDRVYEQYF. The CDR3 bases are TGTGCCAGCAGTGATAGGGTATACGAGCAGTACTTC. The V call is TRBV2, the J call TRBJ2-7, with D unclear. Germline loops: CDR1 SNHLY, CDR2 FYNNEI. The CDR3 consists of 12 residues. V lost 3 bases, J lost 4 bases, and 7 bases lay in between.

The chain couples TRBV18 to TRBJ2-5, with 8 nucleotides matching TRBD2. The CDR3 spans 15 residues. Trimming cost V 4 bases and J 5 bases; bases outside gene matches: 9. Germline V gene lookup returns CDR1 KGHSH and CDR2 LQKENI. The CDR3 sequence is CASSHSGKGSETQYF. The DNA for the CDR3 is TGTGCCAGCTCACATAGCGGGAAAGGATCGGAGACCCAGTACTTC.

On this clone: The sample carries other DNA sequences with the same CDR3. The DNA for the CDR3 is TGCGCCAGCAGCTTAGGCGGGACAGACTCCTACGAGCAGTACTTC. It codes for CASSLGGTDSYEQYF. The V call is TRBV5-1, the J call TRBJ2-7, with TRBD1 as a possible D gene (7 bases). V dropped 2 bases and J dropped 0 bases, with 12 bases sitting between them. The CDR3 totals 15 residues. Germline V CDR1 and CDR2: SGHRS, YFSETQ.

Worth noting for this clone: Other DNA sequences in this specimen translate into the identical CDR3. The chain joins TRBV19 to TRBJ2-5, with 8 bases fitting TRBD1. Germline V gene sequence: CDR1 LNHDA, CDR2 SQIVND (reference sequence). Losses at the gene ends were 3 bases for V and 1 base for J; bases not matched to a gene: 1. This CDR3 contains 14 residues. The CDR3 sequence: CASSIGTGQETQYF. The CDR3 DNA sequence: TGTGCCAGTAGTATCGGGACAGGCCAAGAGACCCAGTACTTC. The full variable domain, rest sourced from reference TRBV19 and TRBJ2-5, is DGGITQSPKYLFRKEGQNVTLSCEQNLNHDAMYWYRQDPGQGLRLIYYSQIVNDFQKGDIAEGYSVSREKKESFPLTVTSAQKNPTAFYLCASSIGTGQETQYFGPGTRLLVL.

The rearrangement uses TRBV4-1 and TRBJ1-3; the D gene is possibly TRBD1 (5 bases). This CDR3 contains 12 residues. Germline-derived CDR1 and CDR2 are MGHRA and YSYEKL. Trimming cost V 6 bases and J 2 bases, with 5 bases left between them. The CDR3 sequence is CASRGPGNTIYF. For the CDR3, the DNA is TGCGCCAGCAGGGGACCTGGAAACACCATATATTTT.

Turning to this clone: Other DNA sequences within the sample encode an identical CDR3. The V and J genes are TRBV18 and TRBJ2-6; TRBD1 matches at 8 bases. The CDR3 is 17 residues long. With V trimmed by 3 bases and J by 4 bases, 8 bases remained unmatched. In germline, CDR1 is KGHSH, CDR2 LQKENI. The CDR3 here is CASSPGQGRSGANVLTF. The DNA of the CDR3 is TGTGCCAGCTCACCCGGACAGGGTAGATCAGGGGCCAACGTCCTGACTTTC.

The V gene is TRBV6-1, the J gene TRBJ2-5, with TRBD2 matching 7 bases. CDR1 and CDR2 from the germline V gene are MNHNS and SASEGT. The length of the CDR3 is 14 residues. V trimming: 7 bases; J trimming: 5 bases; junction bases outside the gene matches: 10. CDR3 protein: CASIDQGGQETQYF. In DNA, the CDR3 is TGTGCCAGCATTGACCAGGGAGGGCAGGAGACCCAGTACTTC.

Notes on this clone: Other nucleotide sequences from this sample produce the same CDR3. The V and J genes are TRBV28 and TRBJ2-2; no reliable D call. There are 11 residues in the CDR3. With 6 bases removed from V and 5 bases from J, the gap between germline ends came to 4 bases. Germline CDR1 MDHEN, CDR2 SYDVKM. The CDR3 DNA sequence: TGTGCCAGCAGCCTTACCGGGGAGCTGTTTTTT. As protein: CASSLTGELFF.

The V and J genes are TRBV28 and TRBJ1-5; 9 bases line up with TRBD1. CDR3 length: 14 amino acids. The junction had 7 bases not matched to a gene; V was cut back by 7 bases and J by 6 bases. CDR1 is MDHEN, CDR2 SYDVKM, per germline. In DNA, the CDR3 is TGTGCCAGCACCGGGACAGGGTGGTCTCAGCCCCAGCATTTT. Protein sequence: CASTGTGWSQPQHF.

The V call is TRBV9, the J call TRBJ2-2; a weak D match, TRBD2 (6 bases). V dropped 3 bases and J dropped 7 bases, with 16 bases sitting between them. This CDR3 region has 15 residues. The germline V gene has CDR1 SGDLS and CDR2 YYNGEE. The DNA of the CDR3 is TGTGCCAGCAGCGGTAGGAGGGCTGGCGGCGGGGAGCTGTTTTTT. Encoded protein: CASSGRRAGGGELFF.

J is TRBJ1-1 and V is TRBV5-4; TRBD1 might be the D (5 bases). The CDR3 extends over 15 amino acids. The V end was cut by 4 bases, the J end by 4 bases, with 17 bases between. Germline V gene data show CDR1 as SGHNT and CDR2 as YYREEE (reference sequence). Here the CDR3 DNA reads TGTGCCAGCAGCCTGGGGGGGGTTCGCCCCACTGAAGCTTTCTTT. This gives the protein CASSLGGVRPTEAFF.

The CDR3 is CASSQDFLRSRLRGANEKLFF. The DNA of the CDR3 is TGCGCCAGCAGCCAAGATTTCCTGAGGTCCCGACTCCGAGGAGCTAATGAAAAACTGTTTTTT. The V and J genes are TRBV4-3 and TRBJ1-4; D is unresolved. This CDR3 region has 21 residues. The V end lost 0 bases, the J end lost 3 bases, and 26 bases lay between the germline ends. Germline V gene lookup returns CDR1 LGHNA and CDR2 YSLEER.

The chain is built from TRBV6-6 and TRBJ2-1; D possibly matches TRBD1 or TRBD2 (6 bases each). V gave up 7 bases and J gave up 6 bases, with 19 bases separating them. The CDR3 totals 15 residues. CDR1 and CDR2 (germline): MNHNY, SVGAGI (reference sequence). The CDR3 coding sequence is TGTGCCAGCAAAACAAGGGGGTTGGGGGGCAATGAGCAGTTCTTC. Its protein product is CASKTRGLGGNEQFF.

This clone has just a few counts. The gene calls are TRBV10-3 and TRBJ1-1; 8 nucleotides match TRBD1. Germline loops: CDR1 ENHRY, CDR2 SYGVKD. After removal of 4 bases from V and 3 bases from J, the junction contained 7 bases not matched to a gene. There are 15 residues in the CDR3. CDR3 sequence (DNA): TGTGCCATCAGTGTGCGGACAGGGAGCGACACTGAAGCTTTCTTT. Amino acid sequence: CAISVRTGSDTEAFF.

The J gene is TRBJ1-2, the V gene TRBV7-9; 7 nucleotides agree with TRBD1. The CDR3 has 14 residues. Germline V gene data show CDR1 as SEHNR and CDR2 as FQNEAQ (reference sequence). After removal of 3 bases from V and 2 bases from J, the junction contained 3 bases not matched to a gene. For the CDR3, the DNA is TGTGCCAGCAGCTTCCAGACAGGGAACTATGGCTACACCTTC. Its protein product is CASSFQTGNYGYTF.

The chain is built from TRBV18 and TRBJ1-1; D unresolved. From germline, CDR1 is KGHSH and CDR2 LQKENI. The CDR3 contains 14 residues. V was clipped by 3 bases and J by 8 bases, with 16 bases between them. CDR3 in amino acids: CASSPTTTTFEAFF. The CDR3 DNA reads as TGTGCCAGCTCACCGACAACAACAACCTTCGAAGCTTTCTTT.

The chain carries TRBV28 and TRBJ1-2; D uncertain. The ends were cut back, 4 bases at V and 10 bases at J, with 16 bases in the middle. Germline V CDR1 and CDR2: MDHEN, SYDVKM. This CDR3 is built from 13 residues. CDR3 in amino acids: CASSYRADFIYTF. The CDR3 DNA reads as TGTGCCAGCAGTTACCGGGCGGACTTTATCTACACCTTC.

The gene calls are TRBV18 and TRBJ2-2, with 11 nucleotides matching TRBD1. The V segment lost 0 bases and the J segment 6 bases; nucleotides outside the gene matches: 3. The germline CDR1 and CDR2 sequences are KGHSH and LQKENI. CDR3 length equals 16 residues. The CDR3: CASSPPPGQGAGELFF. CDR3 sequence (DNA): TGTGCCAGCTCACCACCACCGGGACAGGGGGCCGGGGAGCTGTTTTTT. Based on the CDR3 plus reference TRBV18 and TRBJ2-2, the full variable domain is NAGVMQNPRHLVRRRGQEARLRCSPMKGHSHVYWYRQLPEEGLKFMVYLQKENIIDESGMPKERFSAEFPKEGPSILRIQQVVRGDSAAYFCASSPPPGQGAGELFFGEGSRLTVL.